A single sample gave rise to the 3 T cell receptor beta chains below, sequenced in a study of T cells in women clearing cervical HPV infection. Only in-frame clones appear in the TCRdb table, and some are missing; sequencing was by immunoSEQ multiplex PCR. The sample totals 30,000 to 35,000 clones. The sequenced material came from blood buffy coat. The receptor source for this set is a woman between 18 and 75 years old with a cervical HPV16 infection that either progressed to CIN3+ or cleared (not recorded which).

Note on this clone: Sequencing ends 3 residues short of the CDR3 end; the germline J gene provides the rest. V usage is TRBV10-2 and J usage is TRBJ1-1, with unresolved D. From germline, CDR1 is WSHSY and CDR2 SAAADI. Trimming cost V 2 bases and J 1 base, with 5 bases left between them. The CDR3 covers 13 residues. This CDR3 reads CASSEGGNTEAFF. The covered CDR3 bases are TGCGCCAGCAGTGAGGGCGGGAACACTGAA.

Comments on this clone: The sequenced fragment ends 3 residues before the CDR3 boundary, so the rest is inferred from the germline J gene. The V call is TRBV5-6, the J call TRBJ2-7; D might be TRBD2 (6 bases). V lost 3 bases to trimming and J lost 0 bases, with 10 bases between them. CDR3 size: 14 residues. Germline-derived CDR1 and CDR2 are SGHDT and YYEEEE. The DNA read from the CDR3 is TGTGCCAGCAGCTGGGGACTGGTCTCCTACGAG. Its translation is CASSWGLVSYE. Given in full, the CDR3 is CASSWGLVSYEQYF.

Worth noting for this clone: Read data end 3 residues before the CDR3 end; the end is taken from the germline J gene. V usage is TRBV5-6 and J usage is TRBJ2-7, with 9 bases that match TRBD1. V lost 1 base to trimming and J lost 5 bases; unmatched junction nucleotides: 7. The V gene's germline CDR1 is SGHDT and CDR2 YYEEEE. CDR3 length: 15 residues. The DNA read from the CDR3 is TGTGCCAGCAGCTTGAGGGGACAGGGATCAAACGAG. Encoded protein: CASSLRGQGSNE. The entire CDR3 protein reads CASSLRGQGSNEQYF.